This T cell receptor beta chain was sequenced during a study of blood T cell repertoires in COVID-19. Study at large: Sources were T cells, B-cell-depleted T cells, or PBMCs; the material itself was cDNA or gDNA.

The protocol was immunoSEQ multiplex PCR, while the TCRdb copy is restricted to in-frame clones and leaves out a portion. The sample shows a few hundred thousand clones, around nine tenths of them seen only once. Germline CDR1 MNHNY, CDR2 SVGAGI (reference sequence). CDR3 length equals 15 residues. V lost 6 bases to trimming and J lost 4 bases; unmatched junction nucleotides: 10. The V and J genes are TRBV6-6 and TRBJ2-3; the match to TRBD2 covers 7 bases. The sample comprised peripheral blood. The source is a man aged 35-49 years who had recovered from COVID-19. CDR3 nucleotide sequence: TGTGCCAGCAGGGACCCGGGAGGAAGGGCAGATACGCAGTATTTT. Residues: CASRDPGGRADTQYF.